This TCR beta chain came from a study of cytomegalovirus exposure and HLA in healthy donors. Regarding this clone: No antigen is known for it.

It was with 60 Vbeta and 13 Jbeta primers that the PCR ran. TCRdb keeps only in-frame clones here, not all; method: immunoSEQ multiplex PCR. The sample has 180,000 or so clones; about four fifths are singletons. This CDR3 spans 17 amino acids. Germline V CDR1 and CDR2: KGHSH, LQKENI. Trimming removed 5 bases from V and 2 bases from J, with 19 bases in between. Points from the study as a whole: What a later analysis showed was that several of the most significant clusters appeared linked to common viral pathogens.

Sequencing used PBMCs. The chain uses TRBV18 and TRBJ2-1, with D maybe TRBD2 (5 bases). The clonotype originates from a woman in her forties or fifties in good health and CMV-seronegative. The CDR3 sequence is CASSSIASGGTYNEQFF. The CDR3 DNA reads TGTGCCAGCTCATCGATCGCCTCCGGAGGCACCTACAATGAGCAGTTCTTC.